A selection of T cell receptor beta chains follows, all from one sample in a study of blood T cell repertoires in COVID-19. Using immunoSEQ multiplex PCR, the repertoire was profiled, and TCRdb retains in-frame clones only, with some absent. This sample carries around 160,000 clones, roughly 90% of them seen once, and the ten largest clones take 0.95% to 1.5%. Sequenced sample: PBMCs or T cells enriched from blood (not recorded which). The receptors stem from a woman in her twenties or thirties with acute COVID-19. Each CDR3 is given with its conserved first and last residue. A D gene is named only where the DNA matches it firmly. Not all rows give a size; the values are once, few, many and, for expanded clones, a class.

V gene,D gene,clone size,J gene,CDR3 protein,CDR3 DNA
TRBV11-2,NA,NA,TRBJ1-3,CASSLQGNTIYF,TGTGCCAGCAGCTTACAGGGAAACACCATATATTTT
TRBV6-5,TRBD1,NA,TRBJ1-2,CASSPGQAHGYTF,TGTGCCAGCAGCCCGGGACAGGCCCATGGCTACACCTTC
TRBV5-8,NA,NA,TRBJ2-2,CASSLVNRENTGELFF,TGTGCCAGCAGCTTGGTTAACAGGGAGAACACCGGGGAGCTGTTTTTT
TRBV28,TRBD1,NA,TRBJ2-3,CASSSAGTGASPSDTQYF,TGTGCCAGCAGTTCAGCCGGGACAGGGGCCTCTCCGTCAGATACGCAGTATTTT
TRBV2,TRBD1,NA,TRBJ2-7,CASSGTGSHEQYF,TGTGCCAGCAGTGGGACAGGGTCCCACGAGCAGTACTTC
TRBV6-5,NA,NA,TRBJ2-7,CASAWAEAPYEQYF,TGTGCCAGCGCCTGGGCGGAGGCACCCTACGAGCAGTACTTC
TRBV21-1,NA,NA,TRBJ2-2,CANLVNGGQGDTGELFF,TGTGCCAACCTCGTTAATGGGGGACAGGGGGACACCGGGGAGCTGTTTTTT
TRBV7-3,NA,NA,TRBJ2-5,CASSRGALETQYF,TGTGCCAGCAGCCGGGGGGCGTTAGAGACCCAGTACTTC
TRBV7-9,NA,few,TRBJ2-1,CASSLFLGGNNEQFF,TGTGCCAGCAGCTTATTCCTCGGCGGGAACAATGAGCAGTTCTTC
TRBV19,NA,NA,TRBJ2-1,CATYDKDYRDEQFF,TGTGCCACCTATGACAAGGACTACCGCGATGAGCAGTTCTTC
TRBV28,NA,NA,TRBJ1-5,CASSLTPSPYSNQPQHF,TGTGCCAGCAGTTTAACCCCTAGCCCGTATAGCAATCAGCCCCAGCATTTT
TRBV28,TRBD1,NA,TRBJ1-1,CATSARVGRGNPGGAFF,TGTGCCACCAGCGCCCGGGTGGGCAGGGGGAACCCGGGTGGAGCTTTCTTT
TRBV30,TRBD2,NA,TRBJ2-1,CAWSLLAGDNEQFF,TGTGCCTGGAGTCTACTAGCGGGAGACAATGAGCAGTTCTTC
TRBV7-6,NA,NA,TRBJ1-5,CASSRTQGFGNQPQHF,TGTGCCAGCAGCCGAACACAGGGATTCGGCAATCAGCCCCAGCATTTT
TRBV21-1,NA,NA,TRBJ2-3,CASLLGGPGGTDTQYF,TGTGCCAGCCTCCTTGGGGGGCCAGGGGGTACAGATACGCAGTATTTT
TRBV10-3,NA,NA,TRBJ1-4,CAISDGGSRNEKLFF,TGTGCCATCAGTGACGGCGGGTCCCGTAATGAAAAACTGTTTTTT
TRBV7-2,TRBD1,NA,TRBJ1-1,CASSPGVQGVEAFF,TGTGCCAGCAGCCCAGGAGTACAGGGGGTTGAAGCTTTCTTT
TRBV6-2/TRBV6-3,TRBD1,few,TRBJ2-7,CASSFGQGASEQYF,TGTGCCAGCAGTTTTGGTCAGGGGGCGTCCGAGCAGTACTTC
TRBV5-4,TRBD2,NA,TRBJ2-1,CASSLGGTSGRGEQFF,TGTGCCAGCAGCTTGGGGGGGACTAGCGGGCGGGGTGAGCAGTTCTTC
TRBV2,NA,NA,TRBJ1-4,CASRQGVGEKLFF,TGTGCCAGTAGGCAGGGCGTAGGTGAAAAACTGTTTTTT
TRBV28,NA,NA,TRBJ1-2,CASSLSVYGYTF,TGTGCCAGCAGTTTGTCGGTCTATGGCTACACCTTC
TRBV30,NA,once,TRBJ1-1,CASTRDGNTEAFF,TGTGCCTCTACTCGGGATGGAAACACTGAAGCTTTCTTT
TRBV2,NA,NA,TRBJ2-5,CASSETGHETQYF,TGTGCCAGCAGTGAAACAGGTCACGAGACCCAGTACTTC
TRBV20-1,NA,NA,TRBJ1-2,CSATEIYGYTF,TGCAGTGCCACAGAGATCTATGGCTACACCTTC
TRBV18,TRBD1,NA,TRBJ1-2,CASSPGQVYGYTF,TGTGCCAGCTCACCGGGACAGGTCTATGGCTACACCTTC
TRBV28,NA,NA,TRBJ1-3,CASSLWREHSGNTIYF,TGTGCCAGCAGTTTATGGAGGGAACACTCTGGAAACACCATATATTTT
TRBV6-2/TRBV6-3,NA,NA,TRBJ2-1,CASSPRPGLSYNEQFF,TGTGCCAGCAGTCCCCGACCGGGACTGTCCTACAATGAGCAGTTCTTC
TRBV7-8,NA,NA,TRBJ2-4,CASSPTGTFTKNIQYF,TGTGCCAGCAGCCCAACCGGGACTTTTACCAAAAACATTCAGTACTTC
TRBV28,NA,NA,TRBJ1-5,CASSLWYLGGGNQPQHF,TGTGCCAGCAGTTTATGGTACCTCGGAGGGGGCAATCAGCCCCAGCATTTT
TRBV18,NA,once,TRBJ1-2,CASSPAGTFYGYTF,TGTGCCAGCTCACCGGCAGGAACGTTCTATGGCTACACCTTC
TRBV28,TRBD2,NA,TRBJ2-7,CASSPTGGYEQYF,TGTGCCAGCAGTCCCACGGGGGGCTACGAGCAGTACTTC
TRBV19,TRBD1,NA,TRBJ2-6,CASRPVRGFSGANVLTF,TGTGCCAGTAGACCGGTCAGGGGGTTCTCTGGGGCCAACGTCCTGACTTTC
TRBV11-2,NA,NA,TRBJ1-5,CASSPGVQGNQPQHF,TGTGCCAGCAGCCCGGGAGTCCAGGGCAATCAGCCCCAGCATTTT
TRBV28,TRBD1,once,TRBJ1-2,CASSLWGQGLGYTF,TGTGCCAGCAGTTTATGGGGACAGGGTCTTGGCTACACCTTC
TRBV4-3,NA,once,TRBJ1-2,CASSPDAGYGYTF,TGCGCCAGCAGCCCGGATGCGGGGTACGGCTACACCTTC